A selection of T cell receptor beta chains follows, all from one sample in a study of T cells in Graves' hyperthyroidism and ophthalmopathy. TCRdb reanalysed the multiplex PCR reads using MiXCR and keeps one entry per CDR3 protein. The data show fewer than 700,000 distinct CDR3 sequences, roughly 17% seen once. The sequenced sample was blood. The receptors derive from a woman between 25 and 40 years old with Graves' hyperthyroidism. Both conserved end residues are part of each CDR3. The order of the fields is J gene, V gene, clone size, D gene, CDR3 DNA, CDR3 protein. A D gene is named only where the DNA matches it firmly. Rows give clone size only sometimes, using once, few, many, or a class for an expanded clone.

TRBJ2-5 TRBV11-2 many - TGTGCCAGCAGCTTCCGTGGAGGGGGGGAGGGAGAGACCCAGTACTTC CASSFRGGGEGETQYF
TRBJ1-1 TRBV6-1 many TRBD1 TGTGCCAGCAAGTCTAAAAAGGGACAGTATGAAGCTTTCTTT CASKSKKGQYEAFF
TRBJ2-2 TRBV29-1 - - TGCAGCGCTCGAGGGGTATGGGGGACCGGGGAGCTGTTTTTT CSARGVWGTGELFF
TRBJ2-2 TRBV20-1 - - TGCAGTGCTAGCCCCATTTTGTCCGGGAGAAGGGCCGGGGAGCTGTTTTTT CSASPILSGRRAGELFF
TRBJ1-2 TRBV5-4 once TRBD1 TGTGCCAGCAGCTTAGGGGGACAGGGGGCCGGTGGCTACACCTTC CASSLGGQGAGGYTF
TRBJ1-1 TRBV20-1 many TRBD1 TGCAGTGCTTCGGACAGGGAAGCTTTCTTT CSASDREAFF
TRBJ1-5 TRBV6-7 many - TGTGCCAGCAGTTACAGGGTTAGCAATCAGCCCCAGCATTTT CASSYRVSNQPQHF
TRBJ2-4 TRBV28 many TRBD1 TGTGCCAGCAGTCTGACAGGGGCCAAAAACATTCAGTACTTC CASSLTGAKNIQYF
TRBJ2-3 TRBV10-3 - - TGTGCCATCAGTATCGTCTCTTCTAGCACAGATACGCAGTATTTT CAISIVSSSTDTQYF
TRBJ2-7 TRBV10-3 many - TGTGCCCTCCTAAGCCGCACCTACGAGCAGTACTTC CALLSRTYEQYF